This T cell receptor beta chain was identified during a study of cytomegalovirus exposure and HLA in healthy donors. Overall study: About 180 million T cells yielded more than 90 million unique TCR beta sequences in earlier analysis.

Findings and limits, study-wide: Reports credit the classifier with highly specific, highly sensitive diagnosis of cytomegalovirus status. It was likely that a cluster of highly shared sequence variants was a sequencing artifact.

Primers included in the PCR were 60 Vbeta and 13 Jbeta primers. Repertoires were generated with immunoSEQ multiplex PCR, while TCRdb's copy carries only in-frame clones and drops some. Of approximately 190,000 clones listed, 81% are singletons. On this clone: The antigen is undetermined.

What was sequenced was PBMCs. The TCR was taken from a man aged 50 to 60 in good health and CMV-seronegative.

The CDR3 loop reads CASSLVADTGELFF. The CDR3 region has the DNA TGTGCCAGCAGCTTGGTCGCGGACACCGGGGAGCTGTTTTTT. This sequence joins TRBV5-6 and TRBJ2-2; D call uncertain. The CDR3 runs to 14 residues. The V end was cut by 0 bases, the J end by 3 bases, with 6 bases between. Germline V gene sequence: CDR1 SGHDT, CDR2 YYEEEE.